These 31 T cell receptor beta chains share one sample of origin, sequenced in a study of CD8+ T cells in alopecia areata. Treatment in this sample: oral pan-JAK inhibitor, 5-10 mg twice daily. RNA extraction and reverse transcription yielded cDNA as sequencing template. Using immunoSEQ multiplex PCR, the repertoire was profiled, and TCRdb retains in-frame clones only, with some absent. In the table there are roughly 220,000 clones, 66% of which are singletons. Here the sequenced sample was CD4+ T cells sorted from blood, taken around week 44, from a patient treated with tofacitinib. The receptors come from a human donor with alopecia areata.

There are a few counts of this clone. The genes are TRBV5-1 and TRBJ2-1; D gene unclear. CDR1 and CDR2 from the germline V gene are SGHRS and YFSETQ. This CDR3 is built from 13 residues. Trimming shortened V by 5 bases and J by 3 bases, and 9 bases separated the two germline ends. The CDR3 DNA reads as TGCGCCAGCAGGCTGACCGTCTACAATGAGCAGTTCTTC. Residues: CASRLTVYNEQFF.

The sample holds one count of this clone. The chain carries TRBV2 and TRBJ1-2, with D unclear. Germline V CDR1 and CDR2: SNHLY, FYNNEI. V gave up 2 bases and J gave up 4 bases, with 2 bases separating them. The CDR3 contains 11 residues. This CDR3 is CASSELYGYTF. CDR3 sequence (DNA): TGTGCCAGCAGTGAACTCTATGGCTACACCTTC.

The DNA of the CDR3 is TGTGCCAGCAGCTTAGATGCGACAGGAGGCACCGGGGAGCTGTTTTTT. Translated: CASSLDATGGTGELFF. The chain is built from TRBV13 and TRBJ2-2, with TRBD1 as a possible D gene (6 bases). Trimming stripped 1 base from V and 4 bases from J, with 13 bases between. Germline V lookup: CDR1 PRHDT, CDR2 FYEKMQ (reference sequence). CDR3 size: 16 residues.

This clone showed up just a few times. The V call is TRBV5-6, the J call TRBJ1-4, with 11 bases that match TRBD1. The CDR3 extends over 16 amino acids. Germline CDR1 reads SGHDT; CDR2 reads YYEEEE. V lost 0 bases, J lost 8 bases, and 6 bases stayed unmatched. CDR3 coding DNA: TGTGCCAGCAGCTTGGTTCCGGGACAGGGGGACGAAAAACTGTTTTTT. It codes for CASSLVPGQGDEKLFF.

The CDR3 loop is CSVGESSYEQYF. The DNA for the CDR3 is TGCAGCGTTGGGGAGAGCTCCTACGAGCAGTACTTC. The V call is TRBV29-1, the J call TRBJ2-7; D possibly corresponds to TRBD2 (5 bases). The CDR3 sequence is 12 residues long. V gave up 4 bases and J gave up 0 bases, with 7 bases separating them. Per germline, CDR1 SQVTM and CDR2 ANQGSEA.

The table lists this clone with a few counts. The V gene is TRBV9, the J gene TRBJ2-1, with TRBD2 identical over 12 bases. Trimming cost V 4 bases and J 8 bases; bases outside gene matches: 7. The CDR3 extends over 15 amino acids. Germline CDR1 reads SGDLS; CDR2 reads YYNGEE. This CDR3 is CASSPWTSGVDEQFF. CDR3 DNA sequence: TGTGCCAGCAGCCCATGGACTAGCGGGGTGGATGAGCAGTTCTTC.

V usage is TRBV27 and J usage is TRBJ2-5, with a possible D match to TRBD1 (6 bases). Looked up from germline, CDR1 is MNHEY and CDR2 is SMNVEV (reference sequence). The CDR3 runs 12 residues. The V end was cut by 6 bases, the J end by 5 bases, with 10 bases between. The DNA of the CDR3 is TGTGCCAGCAGCATCAGGGGTGAGACCCAGTACTTC. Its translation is CASSIRGETQYF.

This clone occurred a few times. CDR3: CASSRSLGDGENIQYF. The CDR3 DNA reads TGTGCCAGCAGTCGAAGCTTAGGGGACGGGGAAAACATTCAGTACTTC. V and J are TRBV2 and TRBJ2-4; D tentatively reads TRBD1 or TRBD2 (5 bases each). CDR3 length: 16 residues. The germline V and J ends were trimmed by 5 bases and 5 bases, with 19 bases remaining between them. The germline V gene encodes CDR1 SNHLY and CDR2 FYNNEI.

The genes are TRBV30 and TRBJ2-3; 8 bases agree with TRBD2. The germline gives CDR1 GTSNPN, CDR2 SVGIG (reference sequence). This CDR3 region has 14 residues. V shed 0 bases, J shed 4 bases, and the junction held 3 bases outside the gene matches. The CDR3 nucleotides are TGTGCCTGGAGTGTACTCGGGGGGGCAGATACGCAGTATTTT. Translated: CAWSVLGGADTQYF.

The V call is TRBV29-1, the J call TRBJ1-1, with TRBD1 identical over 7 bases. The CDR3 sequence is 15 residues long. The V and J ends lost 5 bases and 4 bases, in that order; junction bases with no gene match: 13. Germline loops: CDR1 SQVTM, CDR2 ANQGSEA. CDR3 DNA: TGCAGCGTTATCGGTACAGGGGTTTCGGGCACTGAAGCTTTCTTT. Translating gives CSVIGTGVSGTEAFF.

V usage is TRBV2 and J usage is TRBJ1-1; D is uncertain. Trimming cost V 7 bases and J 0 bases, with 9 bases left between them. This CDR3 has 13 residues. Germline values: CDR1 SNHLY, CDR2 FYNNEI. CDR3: CASNRIMNTEAFF. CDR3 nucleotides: TGTGCCAGCAACCGAATCATGAACACTGAAGCTTTCTTT.

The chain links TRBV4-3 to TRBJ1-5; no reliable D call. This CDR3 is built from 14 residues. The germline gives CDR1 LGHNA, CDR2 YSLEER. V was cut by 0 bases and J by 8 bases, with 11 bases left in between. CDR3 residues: CASSQDWRKEPQHF. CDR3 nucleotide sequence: TGCGCCAGCAGCCAAGATTGGAGAAAGGAGCCCCAGCATTTT.

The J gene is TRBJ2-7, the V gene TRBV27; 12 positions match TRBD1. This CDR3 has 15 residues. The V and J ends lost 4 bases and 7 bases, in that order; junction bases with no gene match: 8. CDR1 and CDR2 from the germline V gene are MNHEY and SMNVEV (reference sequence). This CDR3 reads CASSSPGQGASEQYF. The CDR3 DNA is TGTGCCAGCAGTTCCCCGGGACAGGGGGCGAGTGAGCAGTACTTC.

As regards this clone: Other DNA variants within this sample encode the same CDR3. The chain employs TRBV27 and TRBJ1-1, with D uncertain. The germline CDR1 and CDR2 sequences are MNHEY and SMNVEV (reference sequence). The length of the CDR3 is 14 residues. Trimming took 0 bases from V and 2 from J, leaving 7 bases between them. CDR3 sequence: CASSLSRVNTEAFF. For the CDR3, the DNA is TGTGCCAGCAGTTTATCTCGGGTAAACACTGAAGCTTTCTTT.

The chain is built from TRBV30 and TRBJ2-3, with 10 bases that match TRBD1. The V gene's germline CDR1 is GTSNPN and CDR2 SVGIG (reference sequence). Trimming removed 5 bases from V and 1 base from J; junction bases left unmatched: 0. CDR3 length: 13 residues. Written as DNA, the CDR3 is TGTGCCTGGGGGACAGGGGGCACAGATACGCAGTATTTT. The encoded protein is CAWGTGGTDTQYF. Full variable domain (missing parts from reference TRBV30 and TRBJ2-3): SQTIHQWPATLVQPVGSPLSLECTVEGTSNPNLYWYRQAAGRGLQLLFYSVGIGQISSEVPQNLSASRPQDRQFILSSKKLLLSDSGFYLCAWGTGGTDTQYFGPGTRLTVL.

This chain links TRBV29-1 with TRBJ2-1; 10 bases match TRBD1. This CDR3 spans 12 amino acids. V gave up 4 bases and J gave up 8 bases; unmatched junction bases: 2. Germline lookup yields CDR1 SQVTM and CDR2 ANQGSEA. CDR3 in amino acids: CSVGQGAYEQFF. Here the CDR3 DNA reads TGCAGCGTTGGACAGGGGGCTTATGAGCAGTTCTTC.

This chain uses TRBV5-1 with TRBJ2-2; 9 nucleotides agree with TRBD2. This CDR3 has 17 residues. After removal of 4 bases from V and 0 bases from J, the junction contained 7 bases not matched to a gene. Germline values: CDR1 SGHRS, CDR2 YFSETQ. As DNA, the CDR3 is TGCGCCAGCAGCAGATTAGCGGGAGCTTCGAACACCGGGGAGCTGTTTTTT. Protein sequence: CASSRLAGASNTGELFF.

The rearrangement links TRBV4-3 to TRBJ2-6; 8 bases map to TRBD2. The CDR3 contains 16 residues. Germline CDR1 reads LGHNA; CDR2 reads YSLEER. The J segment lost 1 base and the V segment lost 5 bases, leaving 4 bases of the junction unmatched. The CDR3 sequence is CASSSGGGSGANVLTF. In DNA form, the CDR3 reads TGCGCCAGCAGCTCGGGAGGGGGGTCTGGGGCCAACGTCCTGACTTTC.

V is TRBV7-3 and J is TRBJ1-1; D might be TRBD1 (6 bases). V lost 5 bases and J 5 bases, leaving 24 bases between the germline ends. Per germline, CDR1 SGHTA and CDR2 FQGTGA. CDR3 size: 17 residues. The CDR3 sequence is CASSGVSGQQRKTEAFF. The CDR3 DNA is TGTGCCAGCAGCGGGGTCTCAGGACAGCAAAGGAAGACTGAAGCTTTCTTT.

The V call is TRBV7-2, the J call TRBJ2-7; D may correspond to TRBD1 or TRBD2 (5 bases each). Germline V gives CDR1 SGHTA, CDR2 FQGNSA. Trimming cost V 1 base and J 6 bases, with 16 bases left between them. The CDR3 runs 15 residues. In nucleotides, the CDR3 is TGTGCCAGCAGCTTAGGTGGGCGCGTGGGGGTCGAGCAGTACTTC. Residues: CASSLGGRVGVEQYF.

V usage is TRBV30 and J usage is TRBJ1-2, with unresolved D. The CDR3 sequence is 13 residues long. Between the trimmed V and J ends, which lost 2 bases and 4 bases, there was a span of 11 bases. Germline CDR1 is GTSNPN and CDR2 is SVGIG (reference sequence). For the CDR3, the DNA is TGTGCCTGGAGTCTACAGTCTAGCTATGGCTACACCTTC. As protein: CAWSLQSSYGYTF.

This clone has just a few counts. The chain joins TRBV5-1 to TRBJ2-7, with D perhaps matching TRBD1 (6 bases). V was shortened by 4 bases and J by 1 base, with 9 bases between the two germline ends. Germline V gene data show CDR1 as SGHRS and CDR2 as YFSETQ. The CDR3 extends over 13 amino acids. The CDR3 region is CASSQGPSYEQYF. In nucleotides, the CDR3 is TGCGCCAGCAGCCAGGGGCCGTCCTACGAGCAGTACTTC. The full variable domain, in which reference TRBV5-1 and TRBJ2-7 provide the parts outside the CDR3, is KAGVTQTPRYLIKTRGQQVTLSCSPISGHRSVSWYQQTPGQGLQFLFEYFSETQRNKGNFPGRFSGRQFSNSRSEMNVSTLELGDSALYLCASSQGPSYEQYFGPGTRLTVT.

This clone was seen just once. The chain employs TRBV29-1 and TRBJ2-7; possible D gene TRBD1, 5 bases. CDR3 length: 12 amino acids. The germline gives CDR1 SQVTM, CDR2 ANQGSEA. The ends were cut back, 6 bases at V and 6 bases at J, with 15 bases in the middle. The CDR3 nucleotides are TGCAGCGTGGGCCAGGGTCCTGCCGAGCAGTACTTC. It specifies CSVGQGPAEQYF.

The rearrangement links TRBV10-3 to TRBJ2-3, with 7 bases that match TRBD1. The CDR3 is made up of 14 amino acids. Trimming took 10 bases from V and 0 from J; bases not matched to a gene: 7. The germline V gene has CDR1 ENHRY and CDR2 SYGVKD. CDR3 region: CASTEDRSTDTQYF. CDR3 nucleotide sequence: TGTGCCAGCACCGAGGACAGGAGCACAGATACGCAGTATTTT.

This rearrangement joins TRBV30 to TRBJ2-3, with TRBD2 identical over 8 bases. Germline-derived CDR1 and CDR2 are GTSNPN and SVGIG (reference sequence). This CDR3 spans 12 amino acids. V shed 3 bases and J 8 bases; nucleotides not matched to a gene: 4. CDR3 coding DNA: TGTGCCTGGAGGTTAACTAGCGGTACGCAGTATTTT. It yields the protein CAWRLTSGTQYF.

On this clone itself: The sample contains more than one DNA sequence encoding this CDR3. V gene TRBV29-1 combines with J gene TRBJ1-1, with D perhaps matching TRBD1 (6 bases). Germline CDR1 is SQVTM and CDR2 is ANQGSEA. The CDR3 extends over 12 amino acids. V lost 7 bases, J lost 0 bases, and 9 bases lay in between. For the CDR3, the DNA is TGCAGCGGGCGGACAGTGAACACTGAAGCTTTCTTT. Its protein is CSGRTVNTEAFF.

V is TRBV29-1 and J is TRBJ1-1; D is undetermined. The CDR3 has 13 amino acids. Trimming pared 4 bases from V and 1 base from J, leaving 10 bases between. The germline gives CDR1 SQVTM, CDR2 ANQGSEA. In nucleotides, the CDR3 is TGCAGCGTTGTTCGGCAGGCGAACACTGAAGCTTTCTTT. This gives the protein CSVVRQANTEAFF.

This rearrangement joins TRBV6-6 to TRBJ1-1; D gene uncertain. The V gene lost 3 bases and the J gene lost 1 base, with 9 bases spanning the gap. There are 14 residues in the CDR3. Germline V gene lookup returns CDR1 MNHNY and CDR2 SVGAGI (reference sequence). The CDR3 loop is CASSYLGRNTEAFF. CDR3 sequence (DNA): TGTGCCAGCAGTTATCTAGGGCGGAACACTGAAGCTTTCTTT.

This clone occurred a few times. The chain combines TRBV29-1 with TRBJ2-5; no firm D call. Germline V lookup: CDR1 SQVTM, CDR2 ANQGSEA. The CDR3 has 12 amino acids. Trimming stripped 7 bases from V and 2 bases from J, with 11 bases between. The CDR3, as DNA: TGCAGCGGAACGAAGAGTCAAGAGACCCAGTACTTC. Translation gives CSGTKSQETQYF.

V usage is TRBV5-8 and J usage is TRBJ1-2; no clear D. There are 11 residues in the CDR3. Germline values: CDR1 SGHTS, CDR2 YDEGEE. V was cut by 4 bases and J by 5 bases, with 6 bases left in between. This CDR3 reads CASSGYYGYTF. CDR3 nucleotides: TGTGCCAGCAGCGGATATTATGGCTACACCTTC.

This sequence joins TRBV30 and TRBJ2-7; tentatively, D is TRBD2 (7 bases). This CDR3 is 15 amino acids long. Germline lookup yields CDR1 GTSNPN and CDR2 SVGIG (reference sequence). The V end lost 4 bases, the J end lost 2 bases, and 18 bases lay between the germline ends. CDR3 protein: CAWTSARGGTYEQYF. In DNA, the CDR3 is TGTGCCTGGACCTCCGCGAGGGGGGGCACCTACGAGCAGTACTTC.